This T cell receptor beta chain originates from a study of T cell changes during pregnancy in multiple sclerosis (dated by TCRdb to about 2019). Turning to the overall study: Changes in the T cell repertoire over the course of pregnancy were examined in this study in women with multiple sclerosis.

The protocol used for the library was the immunoSEQ multiplex PCR assay. TCRdb obtained this table from immuneACCESS and retained in-frame rearrangements with V and J assigned. These tables miss some clones; where compared with another copy, unresolved V genes account for less than half of the shortfall, and the remainder is unexplained. A total of tens of thousands of clones appear in this sample, 85% to 90% of them only once. Clones ranked in the top ten supply around 0.62% of the sample. The junction shows trimming of 6 bases on V and 7 bases on J, and the gene matches do not reach 13 bases of it. CDR1 and CDR2, looked up from the germline V gene, are KGHSH and LQKENI. From its cysteine to its phenylalanine, the CDR3 spans 15 amino acids. The retained sequence is limited to the CDR3, 45 bases, with the frame set at the first base. Of note for this clone: Its antigen remains undetermined. The sample holds no much larger clone one base away, and base qualities are not on file.

This sequence originates from a female donor with multiple sclerosis, enrolled in a pregnancy study. Rearrangement joined TRBV18 to TRBJ1-1, and 8 bases in between align with TRBD1. This specimen was CD4+ T cells from peripheral blood mononuclear cells, taken in the first trimester of pregnancy. The nucleotide sequence is given as TGTGCCAGCTCGTTAACAGGGGGAAGGACAAGTGAAGCTTTCTTT. The resulting protein is CASSLTGGRTSEAFF.